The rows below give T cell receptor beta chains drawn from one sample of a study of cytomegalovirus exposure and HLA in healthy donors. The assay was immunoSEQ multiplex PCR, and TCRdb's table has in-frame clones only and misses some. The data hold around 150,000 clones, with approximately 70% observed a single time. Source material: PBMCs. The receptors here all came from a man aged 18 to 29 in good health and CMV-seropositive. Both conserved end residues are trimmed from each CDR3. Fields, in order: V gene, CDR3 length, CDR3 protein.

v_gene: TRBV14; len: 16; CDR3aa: ASSLVGGAGASYNEQF
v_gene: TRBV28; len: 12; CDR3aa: ASSLSRTQETQY
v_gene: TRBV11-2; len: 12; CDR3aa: ASSPSGAYYGYT
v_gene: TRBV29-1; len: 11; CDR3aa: SVKGGENTEAF
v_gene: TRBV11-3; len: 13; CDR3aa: ASSFLGTSVNEQF
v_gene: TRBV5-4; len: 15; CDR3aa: ASSDKTSGRAGDEQF
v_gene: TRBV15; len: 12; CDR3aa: ATSRGPFQETQY
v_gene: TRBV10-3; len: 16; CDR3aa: AISEYPPRDRGQNEQF
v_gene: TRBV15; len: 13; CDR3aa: ATSRGRQFTQPQH
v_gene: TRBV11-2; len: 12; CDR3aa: ASSLGTGDTEAF
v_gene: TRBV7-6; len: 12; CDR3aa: ASSLRSGKSPLH
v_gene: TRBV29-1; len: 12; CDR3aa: SARRSGFNEKLF